These T cell receptor beta chains were read from a single sample in a study of cytomegalovirus exposure and HLA in healthy donors. Profiling relied on immunoSEQ multiplex PCR, and the TCRdb table lists in-frame clones only, not all of them. The profile shows over 150,000 clones, around 81% of them singletons. Input material: PBMCs. The receptors here all came from a woman aged 18-35 years in good health and CMV-seropositive. CDR3s include the opening cysteine and the closing phenylalanine or tryptophan. A D gene is named only where the DNA matches it firmly. Not all rows give a size; the values are once, few, many and, for expanded clones, a class.

TRBJ1-3,-,-,TRBV7-9,CASINSAVLAGNTIYF,TGTGCCAGCATTAACTCTGCGGTTCTAGCTGGAAACACCATATATTTT
TRBJ1-1,-,-,TRBV7-2,CASSDSRKNTEAFF,TGTGCCAGCAGCGACTCCCGGAAGAACACTGAAGCTTTCTTT
TRBJ2-2,-,-,TRBV7-8,CASSAQGYTGELFF,TGTGCCAGCAGCGCACAGGGCTACACCGGGGAGCTGTTTTTT
TRBJ2-2,TRBD1,-,TRBV18,CASSSINRGPLTTGELFF,TGTGCCAGCTCATCGATTAACAGGGGGCCCCTGACGACCGGGGAGCTGTTTTTT
TRBJ2-7,-,-,TRBV7-9,CASSASDRYEQYF,TGTGCCAGCAGCGCCTCCGACAGGTACGAGCAGTACTTC
TRBJ1-1,-,few,TRBV7-9,CASSLGAGNTEAFF,TGTGCCAGCAGCTTAGGGGCAGGTAACACTGAAGCTTTCTTT
TRBJ1-2,-,-,TRBV5-1,CASSLAGSDGYTF,TGCGCCAGCAGCTTGGCAGGCTCCGATGGCTACACCTTC
TRBJ1-1,-,-,TRBV5-6,CASTSGVLNTEAFF,TGTGCCAGCACTTCGGGTGTTCTGAACACTGAAGCTTTCTTT
TRBJ2-1,-,-,TRBV7-7,CASFHFGVPYYNEQFF,TGTGCCAGCTTCCATTTCGGGGTACCCTACTACAATGAGCAGTTCTTC
TRBJ2-3,TRBD2,-,TRBV7-8,CASSLFRRGGLGDTQYF,TGTGCCAGCAGCTTGTTCAGGCGGGGGGGCCTCGGGGATACGCAGTATTTT
TRBJ1-4,-,-,TRBV29-1,CSVLREANEKLFF,TGCAGCGTTCTCAGGGAGGCTAATGAAAAACTGTTTTTT
TRBJ2-1,TRBD1,-,TRBV2,CASSSGGLGNEQFF,TGTGCCAGCAGTTCAGGGGGTCTGGGCAATGAGCAGTTCTTC
TRBJ1-5,-,-,TRBV7-9,CASSLGEQPQHF,TGTGCCAGCAGCTTAGGAGAACAGCCCCAGCATTTT
TRBJ2-1,TRBD1,-,TRBV19,CASKVRTGGTYNEQFF,TGTGCCAGTAAAGTTCGGACAGGGGGGACCTACAATGAGCAGTTCTTC
TRBJ1-1,-,-,TRBV4-2,CASSQDEDTNTEAFF,TGTGCCAGCAGCCAAGACGAGGACACGAACACTGAAGCTTTCTTT
TRBJ1-5,TRBD1,-,TRBV11-2,CASSSGQGYNQPQHF,TGTGCCAGCAGCTCGGGACAGGGGTATAATCAGCCCCAGCATTTT
TRBJ2-3,-,-,TRBV29-1,CSSRGTGTDTQYF,TGCAGCTCCAGGGGCACGGGCACAGATACGCAGTATTTT
TRBJ1-2,-,-,TRBV21-1,CASSSPHRGRRYGYTF,TGTGCCAGCAGCAGTCCTCACAGGGGGCGCCGCTATGGCTACACCTTC
TRBJ1-2,TRBD1,-,TRBV7-9,CASSFGTGPYGYTF,TGTGCCAGCAGCTTTGGGACAGGACCCTATGGCTACACCTTC
TRBJ1-4,TRBD1,few,TRBV7-2,CASSPGTVGEKLFF,TGTGCCAGCAGCCCCGGGACAGTGGGTGAAAAACTGTTTTTT
TRBJ2-5,TRBD2,-,TRBV5-1,CASSLSGGSQETQYF,TGCGCCAGCAGCTTAAGCGGGGGGAGTCAAGAGACCCAGTACTTC
TRBJ2-1,-,-,TRBV5-1,CASSPRSSYNEQFF,TGCGCCAGCAGCCCCCGGAGCTCCTACAATGAGCAGTTCTTC
TRBJ1-5,-,-,TRBV18,CASSPAGHQPQHF,TGTGCCAGCTCACCCGCGGGACATCAGCCCCAGCATTTT
TRBJ2-5,TRBD2,-,TRBV10-3,CAISGTSGEQYF,TGTGCCATCAGTGGGACTAGCGGGGAACAGTACTTC
TRBJ2-1,TRBD1,-,TRBV9,CASSVLGTGTYNEQFF,TGTGCCAGCAGCGTACTCGGGACAGGGACCTACAATGAGCAGTTCTTC
TRBJ2-1,TRBD2,-,TRBV19,CASRAGGGRNYNEQFF,TGTGCCAGTAGGGCGGGCGGGGGTAGAAACTACAATGAGCAGTTCTTC
TRBJ2-5,-,-,TRBV4-1,CASSPADRQETQYF,TGCGCCAGCAGCCCGGCCGACAGGCAAGAGACCCAGTACTTC